The present T cell receptor beta chain was sequenced within a study of OX40 agonist ivuxolimab in advanced cancers. Study background: Ivuxolimab, which is an agonistic anti-OX40 (CD134) antibody, was administered to the patients.

Using immunoSEQ multiplex PCR, the repertoire was profiled, and TCRdb retains in-frame clones only, with some absent. The sample includes some 71,000 clones, around 93% of them seen just once. Study-wide results and caveats: Low normalized T-cell clonal expansion was also seen in some nonresponders.

This clone occurred once. What it recognizes is unknown. Trimming removed 3 bases from V and 0 bases from J, with 14 bases in between. Germline CDR1 is MDHEN and CDR2 is SYDVKM. The CDR3 runs 16 residues. Blood draws occurred at baseline, cycle 4 day 1, and cycle 7 day 1. The sequence was collected from an adult with an advanced solid tumor such as melanoma, head and neck, liver or kidney cancer. Specimen: CD4+ or CD8+ T cells sorted from blood, collected in a trial of the OX40 agonist ivuxolimab. V usage is TRBV28 and J usage is TRBJ1-1; D is undetermined. CDR3 coding DNA: TGTGCCAGCAGTTTTGAAAGAGAAATCATGAACACTGAAGCTTTCTTT. This codes for CASSFEREIMNTEAFF.